This is a list of T cell receptor beta chains from one sample in a study of T-cell reconstitution after alpha-beta-depleted transplantation in children. TCRdb reprocessed the PCR reads with MiXCR, giving one entry per CDR3 protein. This sample has some 400,000 distinct CDR3 sequences, with about a fifth found just once. The sequencing used PBMCs from the stem cell graft donor, collected from the stem cell graft. Receptors were obtained from a human donor who donated a stem cell graft to a child with acute myeloid leukemia. CDR3s leave out the opening cysteine and the closing phenylalanine or tryptophan. Fields, in order: J gene, V gene, D gene, CDR3 protein. D genes are given only for firm matches.

>TRBJ2-1|TRBV24-1|TRBD1
ATRRQGTNEQF
>TRBJ1-5|TRBV12-3/TRBV12-4|NA
ASSPQPGHYNQPQH
>TRBJ2-3|TRBV7-2|NA
ASSASSTDTQY
>TRBJ2-7|TRBV5-4|TRBD2
ASSGGTSGAYEQY
>TRBJ2-7|TRBV29-1|TRBD1
SALGGQGWAEQY
>TRBJ1-1|TRBV12-3/TRBV12-4|NA
ASKGGGVGNTEAF
>TRBJ2-3|TRBV12-3/TRBV12-4|TRBD2
ASSPSLREGSTDTQY
>TRBJ2-1|TRBV9|TRBD2
ASSPSRLAGYNEQF
>TRBJ2-2|TRBV5-1|TRBD2
ASSKREMSTGELF
>TRBJ1-1|TRBV20-1|NA
RGGRGNTEAF
>TRBJ2-1|TRBV7-8|NA
ATTEGSIYNEQF
>TRBJ2-5|TRBV12-3/TRBV12-4|NA
ASSAPTGLDQETQY
>TRBJ2-7|TRBV15|TRBD1
ATRQGHSYEQY
>TRBJ2-1|TRBV4-3|NA
ASSQDRWGPQEQF
>TRBJ2-1|TRBV12-3/TRBV12-4|NA
ASSPPRAAGNNEQF
>TRBJ2-5|TRBV5-1|NA
ASSLAAGETQY
>TRBJ2-1|TRBV25-1|NA
ASSAFAPNEQF
>TRBJ2-6|TRBV6-1|NA
ASSPQISGANVLT
>TRBJ1-1|TRBV7-9|NA
ASSFSRDTEAF
>TRBJ1-1|TRBV6-5|TRBD1
ASSYIGQGVRNTEAF
>TRBJ1-4|TRBV28|NA
ASSFRFNSALNEKLF
>TRBJ1-1|TRBV10-3|NA
AISEGGPEAF
>TRBJ2-7|TRBV25-1|TRBD1
ASSLDRGVPHEQY
>TRBJ2-7|TRBV6-1|NA
ASTVAEHSYEQY
>TRBJ2-1|TRBV20-1|NA
SAETGTVSGEQF
>TRBJ1-5|TRBV6-2/TRBV6-3|NA
ASSLLADQPQH
>TRBJ1-2|TRBV12-3/TRBV12-4|TRBD1
ASSLDRGHGYT
>TRBJ2-1|TRBV11-1|TRBD2
ASSFLEVPGGYNEQF
>TRBJ1-2|TRBV7-3|NA
ASSLGGSGGYT
>TRBJ2-5|TRBV5-6|TRBD1
ASSLRDSRGETQY
>TRBJ2-1|TRBV29-1|NA
SVEEGAGEQF
>TRBJ2-7|TRBV18|TRBD2
ASSPGLREVAQY
>TRBJ2-5|TRBV6-5|NA
ASSYDNRETQY
>TRBJ2-7|TRBV5-1|TRBD1
ASSLNRDRGPYEQY
>TRBJ2-7|TRBV29-1|TRBD2
SVVGRAGHEQY
>TRBJ1-1|TRBV7-9|TRBD1
ASSDQYSGTENTEAF
>TRBJ2-5|TRBV28|NA
ASSFDRGRGETQY
>TRBJ1-4|TRBV10-3|NA
AISERGATNEKLF
>TRBJ2-3|TRBV12-3/TRBV12-4|TRBD2
ASRSLLATPRDTQY
>TRBJ1-6|TRBV25-1|NA
ASSEYFGRDGYNSPLH
>TRBJ2-1|TRBV7-2|NA
ASSLLWPSGHEQF
>TRBJ2-5|TRBV5-6|TRBD1
ASGQGFQETQY
>TRBJ2-7|TRBV18|NA
ASSPWTGASGYEQY
>TRBJ2-2|TRBV19|NA
ASSVLTVRTGELF
>TRBJ2-7|TRBV20-1|NA
SVSPGEDYEQY
>TRBJ1-2|TRBV7-9|TRBD1
ASSLGQGGHYGYT
>TRBJ2-2|TRBV20-1|TRBD2
SAKRGLAGGPGGELF
>TRBJ2-7|TRBV20-1|TRBD1
SARTGQSISYEQY
>TRBJ2-1|TRBV6-4|TRBD1
ASRRGIGGVDNEQF
>TRBJ2-1|TRBV20-1|TRBD2
SARAWGGGNEQF
>TRBJ2-7|TRBV20-1|NA
SAGTASGSYEQY
>TRBJ2-7|TRBV18|TRBD1
ASSDRQGARGYEQY
>TRBJ1-6|TRBV12-3/TRBV12-4|NA
ASSPVGSNSPLH
>TRBJ2-5|TRBV15|TRBD1
ATSSWDRSEETQY
>TRBJ2-1|TRBV9|NA
ASSVGGADSSYNEQF
>TRBJ2-3|TRBV29-1|NA
SVETWAGDTQY
>TRBJ2-5|TRBV6-1|TRBD1
ASFRSRDRGPQETQY